This TCR beta chain emerged from a study of OX40 agonist ivuxolimab in advanced cancers. Background on the whole study: The costimulatory receptor OX40 (CD134) was targeted by ivuxolimab, a fully human IgG2 agonistic monoclonal antibody. Intravenous ivuxolimab was administered to patients every 2 weeks at six dose levels: 0.01, 0.1, 0.3, 1.5, 3 and 10 mg/kg. Of the roughly 54 dose-escalation patients, hepatocellular carcinoma was present in around 19, melanoma in approximately 15, renal cell carcinoma in 9 and head and neck cancer in 9. In the dose-escalation cohort, 70% to 85% of patients were male, and the mean age was approximately 60 years, with a range of roughly 20 to 85. Prior anti-PD-1, anti-PD-L1 or anti-CTLA-4 therapy was permitted, and approximately 42% of dose-escalation patients had received checkpoint inhibitors. Partial responses were achieved by three dose-escalation patients, of whom one had hepatocellular carcinoma and two had cutaneous melanoma. The point of sequencing TCRbeta in the periphery was to test whether ivuxolimab changed TCR sequence diversity and drove clonal T-cell expansion. The paper covers the monotherapy dose-escalation part of the phase I ivuxolimab trial, which included N of about 50 patients.

Patients with a history of autoimmune disease or receiving systemic immunosuppression were excluded from the trial. Peripheral blood for TCR sequencing was collected from all dose cohorts at baseline, on cycle 4 day 1, and on cycle 7 day 1. The samples were drawn from a first-in-human, open-label, multicenter phase I dose-escalation trial of ivuxolimab. Adults with locally advanced or metastatic melanoma, renal cell, hepatocellular, or head and neck squamous cell carcinoma were enrolled in the trial. Before TCR sequencing, CD4+ T cells and CD8+ T cells were sorted from peripheral blood as separate populations. Turning to this clone: This clone's antigen is unknown. No much larger clone exists at a distance of one base, and base qualities are not known.

Study-wide findings and limitations: After ivuxolimab, more expanded clones were found on average in CD8+ T cells than in CD4+ T cells. Partial responders in the 0.1-3.0 mg/kg groups had among the lowest normalized peripheral clonal expansion, especially among CD8+ T cells. The antigen specificity of the peripheral T cells that underwent clonal expansion was not determined. At doses of 0.1 to 3.0 mg/kg, clonal expansion of both CD4+ and CD8+ T cells in blood was seen between baseline and week 6. Low levels of normalized T-cell clonal expansion were also seen in some patients who did not respond.

The CDR3 has 15 amino acids, counting the end cysteine and phenylalanine. Just the 45-base CDR3 DNA is kept, in frame starting at base 1. Trimmed from V: 3 bases; trimmed from J: 6 bases; junction bases lacking a gene match: 9. For CDR1 and CDR2, the germline V gene lists MDHEN and SYDVKM. Genomic DNA was extracted from sorted cells for sequencing of the TCRbeta CDR3 region. The immunoSEQ Assay was used for sequencing of TCRbeta CDR3 regions. Drawn from immuneACCESS, this table holds only the in-frame rearrangements with V and J called that TCRdb kept. Clones are partly lost; checked studies trace under half to an unresolved V gene and leave the rest unexplained. This sample holds tens of thousands of clones; 75% to 95% were observed only once. The ten biggest clones cover under 0.6% of the sample.

This clonotype was sampled from an adult with an advanced solid tumor such as melanoma, head and neck, liver or kidney cancer. The chain joins TRBV28 to TRBJ2-3; 7 bases in between match TRBD2. The starting material was CD4+ or CD8+ T cells sorted from blood, obtained in a trial of the OX40 agonist ivuxolimab. The CDR3 region reads CASSLTSGIFDTQYF. The DNA sequence is as follows: TGTGCCAGCAGTTTGACCAGCGGGATATTTGATACGCAGTATTTT.